These T cell receptor beta chains were read from a single sample in a study of cytomegalovirus exposure and HLA in healthy donors. TCRdb keeps only in-frame clones here, not all; method: immunoSEQ multiplex PCR. The sample totals some 130,000 clones; its top ten clones hold around 1.5%. Specimen: PBMCs. Receptors were obtained from a woman in her 40s in good health and CMV-seronegative. Both conserved end residues are part of each CDR3. D genes are given only for firm matches. Rows may omit the clone size; those that give it use once, few, many or a size class.

v_call: TRBV5-1
clone_size: -
d_call: TRBD2
j_call: TRBJ2-1
cdr3_nt: TGCGCCAGCAGCGCCGGGGGGTCTACCCTGTATGAGCAGTTCTTC
cdr3_aa: CASSAGGSTLYEQFF

v_call: TRBV5-1
clone_size: -
d_call: TRBD1
j_call: TRBJ2-5
cdr3_nt: TGCGCCAGCAGCTTGGCGGGACAGCAAGAGACCCAGTACTTC
cdr3_aa: CASSLAGQQETQYF

v_call: TRBV7-2
clone_size: -
d_call: -
j_call: TRBJ1-1
cdr3_nt: TGTGCCAGCAGCCCCGGCGCAGGGGCAGGTGAAGCTTTCTTT
cdr3_aa: CASSPGAGAGEAFF

v_call: TRBV6-6
clone_size: -
d_call: TRBD2
j_call: TRBJ2-3
cdr3_nt: TGTGCCAGTAATTACCAGCGGGGGGGCCTGCTAGATACGCAGTATTTT
cdr3_aa: CASNYQRGGLLDTQYF

v_call: TRBV19
clone_size: -
d_call: TRBD1
j_call: TRBJ2-5
cdr3_nt: TGTGCCAGTAGTTCGACAGGGGGCGGTATGAAGACCCAGTACTTC
cdr3_aa: CASSSTGGGMKTQYF

v_call: TRBV19
clone_size: -
d_call: -
j_call: TRBJ2-1
cdr3_nt: TGTGCCAGTAGTATTGGCACCCCCATCTCCTACAATGAGCAGTTCTTC
cdr3_aa: CASSIGTPISYNEQFF

v_call: TRBV2
clone_size: -
d_call: -
j_call: TRBJ1-1
cdr3_nt: TGTGCCAGCGCGAATTCGAACACTGAAGCTTTCTTT
cdr3_aa: CASANSNTEAFF

v_call: TRBV7-3
clone_size: -
d_call: -
j_call: TRBJ1-3
cdr3_nt: TGTGCCAGCAGCCCTATGGGGGGTTTCTCTGGAAACACCATATATTTT
cdr3_aa: CASSPMGGFSGNTIYF

v_call: TRBV6-5
clone_size: -
d_call: -
j_call: TRBJ1-2
cdr3_nt: TGTGCCAGCGTCACAGCCCCCGCTTCTAACTATGGCTACACCTTC
cdr3_aa: CASVTAPASNYGYTF

v_call: TRBV4-1
clone_size: -
d_call: -
j_call: TRBJ1-2
cdr3_nt: TGCGCCAGCAGCCATCTTAACAGGCTCAACTATGGCTACACCTTC
cdr3_aa: CASSHLNRLNYGYTF

v_call: TRBV28
clone_size: -
d_call: -
j_call: TRBJ2-2
cdr3_nt: TGTGCCAGCAGTGTCAGGAGGGGTAATGGCGGGGAGCTGTTTTTT
cdr3_aa: CASSVRRGNGGELFF

v_call: TRBV7-9
clone_size: -
d_call: TRBD1
j_call: TRBJ1-5
cdr3_nt: TGTGCCAGCAGCTTATGGACAGGGGCTGAAGGTCAGCCCCAGCATTTT
cdr3_aa: CASSLWTGAEGQPQHF

v_call: TRBV5-4
clone_size: -
d_call: -
j_call: TRBJ1-6
cdr3_nt: TGTGCCAGCAGCTTGGGGGGGGGTTCACCCCTCCACTTT
cdr3_aa: CASSLGGGSPLHF

v_call: TRBV19
clone_size: -
d_call: TRBD1
j_call: TRBJ2-3
cdr3_nt: TGTGCCAGTAGTATAGTAGGGACAGGGGGCGCTTCAGATACGCAGTATTTT
cdr3_aa: CASSIVGTGGASDTQYF

v_call: TRBV4-1
clone_size: -
d_call: TRBD2
j_call: TRBJ2-7
cdr3_nt: TGCGCCAGCGGTTGGACGGCGGGGGAACCCTACCACGAGCAGTACTTC
cdr3_aa: CASGWTAGEPYHEQYF

v_call: TRBV5-8
clone_size: -
d_call: TRBD1
j_call: TRBJ2-2
cdr3_nt: TGTGCCAGCAGCGCGCGCCCGGGACAGGGCGACACCGGGGAGCTGTTTTTT
cdr3_aa: CASSARPGQGDTGELFF

v_call: TRBV15
clone_size: -
d_call: -
j_call: TRBJ1-4
cdr3_nt: TGTGCCACCAGCAGAGGGGGAGTGGAGGGAAGGTCTTTT
cdr3_aa: CATSRGGVEGRSF

v_call: TRBV6-1
clone_size: -
d_call: -
j_call: TRBJ1-2
cdr3_nt: TGTGCCAGCAGGAAGGAGTATGGCTACACCTTC
cdr3_aa: CASRKEYGYTF

v_call: TRBV5-4
clone_size: -
d_call: TRBD1
j_call: TRBJ2-6
cdr3_nt: TGTGCCAGCAGCCCTCAGACAGGGGGCTCTGGGGCCAACGTCCTGACTTTC
cdr3_aa: CASSPQTGGSGANVLTF

v_call: TRBV9
clone_size: -
d_call: -
j_call: TRBJ2-2
cdr3_nt: TGTGCCAGCGGGCGGGAGAACACCGGGGAGCTGTTTTTT
cdr3_aa: CASGRENTGELFF

v_call: TRBV19
clone_size: -
d_call: -
j_call: TRBJ2-5
cdr3_nt: TGTGCCAGTAGTATCGGGACACCCCAAGAGACCCAGTACTTC
cdr3_aa: CASSIGTPQETQYF

v_call: TRBV5-5
clone_size: -
d_call: -
j_call: TRBJ1-6
cdr3_nt: TGTGCCAGCAGCTTTCCGGGAGATTCACCCCTCCACTTT
cdr3_aa: CASSFPGDSPLHF

v_call: TRBV5-1
clone_size: -
d_call: TRBD1
j_call: TRBJ2-5
cdr3_nt: TGCGCCAGCAGCTCCGGGACAGGGGGCCAAGAGACCCAGTACTTC
cdr3_aa: CASSSGTGGQETQYF

v_call: TRBV7-2
clone_size: -
d_call: -
j_call: TRBJ2-3
cdr3_nt: TGTGCCAGCAGCTCAGGGGCGTGGGATACGCAGTATTTT
cdr3_aa: CASSSGAWDTQYF

v_call: TRBV5-3
clone_size: -
d_call: TRBD1
j_call: TRBJ1-1
cdr3_nt: TGTGCCAGAAGCCCGGGGACAGGGGAAGATGGCACTGAAGCTTTCTTT
cdr3_aa: CARSPGTGEDGTEAFF

v_call: TRBV29-1
clone_size: -
d_call: TRBD2
j_call: TRBJ2-3
cdr3_nt: TGCAGCGTTGCGGGGGGGTCCACAGATACGCAGTATTTT
cdr3_aa: CSVAGGSTDTQYF

v_call: TRBV4-3
clone_size: -
d_call: -
j_call: TRBJ1-1
cdr3_nt: TGCGCCAGCAGCTCTCAGGCCCTGAACACTGAAGCTTTCTTT
cdr3_aa: CASSSQALNTEAFF

v_call: TRBV18
clone_size: -
d_call: TRBD1
j_call: TRBJ2-3
cdr3_nt: TGTGCCAGCTCAGCCGTAGTGACAGGGGTTGGCACAGATACGCAGTATTTT
cdr3_aa: CASSAVVTGVGTDTQYF

v_call: TRBV7-2
clone_size: -
d_call: -
j_call: TRBJ1-2
cdr3_nt: TGTGCCAGCAGCGGCCGGGGGGGACCAGCTAACTATGGCTACACCTTC
cdr3_aa: CASSGRGGPANYGYTF

v_call: TRBV7-9
clone_size: -
d_call: TRBD1
j_call: TRBJ1-4
cdr3_nt: TGTGCCAGCAGCTCTAGGACAGGGGGTGAAAAACTGTTTTTT
cdr3_aa: CASSSRTGGEKLFF

v_call: TRBV7-2
clone_size: -
d_call: -
j_call: TRBJ1-2
cdr3_nt: TGTGCCAGCAGCCAGACAGCTCTGACTAACTATGGCTACACCTTC
cdr3_aa: CASSQTALTNYGYTF

v_call: TRBV5-6
clone_size: -
d_call: -
j_call: TRBJ1-1
cdr3_nt: TGTGCCAGCAGCGGGCAAGGCTCCCGAAACACTGAAGCTTTCTTT
cdr3_aa: CASSGQGSRNTEAFF

v_call: TRBV4-3
clone_size: -
d_call: TRBD1
j_call: TRBJ2-6
cdr3_nt: TGCGCCAGCAGCCAAGTGGCCCCGGGGACAGGGGTAGGGGGGGCCAACGTCCTGACTTTC
cdr3_aa: CASSQVAPGTGVGGANVLTF

v_call: TRBV5-1
clone_size: -
d_call: TRBD2
j_call: TRBJ2-5
cdr3_nt: TGCGCCAGCAACGGGGGGTTACCCGGCCGGACCCAGTACTTC
cdr3_aa: CASNGGLPGRTQYF

v_call: TRBV25-1
clone_size: -
d_call: -
j_call: TRBJ1-6
cdr3_nt: TGCGCCAGCAGAAGGACAGTTGATAATTCACCCCTCCACTTT
cdr3_aa: CASRRTVDNSPLHF

v_call: TRBV11-1
clone_size: -
d_call: TRBD1
j_call: TRBJ1-6
cdr3_nt: TGTGCCAGCAGCCCCGGTGGGGGACAGGGTGATTCACCCCTCCACTTT
cdr3_aa: CASSPGGGQGDSPLHF

v_call: TRBV7-2
clone_size: -
d_call: -
j_call: TRBJ1-1
cdr3_nt: TGTGCCAGCAGTCAGATAAGGAGGTGGGCGGACACTGAAGCTTTCTTT
cdr3_aa: CASSQIRRWADTEAFF

v_call: TRBV10-3
clone_size: -
d_call: -
j_call: TRBJ1-6
cdr3_nt: TGTGCCATCAGTCAGGGGCGCGACAATTCACCCCTCCACTTT
cdr3_aa: CAISQGRDNSPLHF

v_call: TRBV20-1
clone_size: -
d_call: -
j_call: TRBJ2-3
cdr3_nt: TGCAGCGGATCAGGAGATACGCAGTATTTT
cdr3_aa: CSGSGDTQYF

v_call: TRBV19
clone_size: -
d_call: -
j_call: TRBJ1-1
cdr3_nt: TGTGCCAGTAGTATACAGCAGGGGCGCACTGAAGCTTTCTTT
cdr3_aa: CASSIQQGRTEAFF

v_call: TRBV7-2
clone_size: -
d_call: TRBD2
j_call: TRBJ2-3
cdr3_nt: TGTGCCAGCAGCTTGCACTTAGCGGGGGGAGATGGGCAGTATTTT
cdr3_aa: CASSLHLAGGDGQYF

v_call: TRBV4-3
clone_size: -
d_call: -
j_call: TRBJ1-3
cdr3_nt: TGCGCCAGCAGCCAAGTGGGGAGACTGGCTTACGGAAACACCATATATTTT
cdr3_aa: CASSQVGRLAYGNTIYF

v_call: TRBV6-5
clone_size: -
d_call: -
j_call: TRBJ2-3
cdr3_nt: TGTGCCAGCCAGCTTCGGGGGTCAGATACGCAGTATTTT
cdr3_aa: CASQLRGSDTQYF

v_call: TRBV7-2
clone_size: -
d_call: TRBD1
j_call: TRBJ1-6
cdr3_nt: TGTGCCAGCAGCTTAGCAGGGGGCGCGGTTTCACCCCTCCACTTT
cdr3_aa: CASSLAGGAVSPLHF

v_call: TRBV2
clone_size: -
d_call: -
j_call: TRBJ2-2
cdr3_nt: TGTGCCAGCAGTGACTTACAAACCACCGGGGAGCTGTTTTTT
cdr3_aa: CASSDLQTTGELFF

v_call: TRBV6-4
clone_size: medium-sized
d_call: -
j_call: TRBJ2-3
cdr3_nt: TGTGCCAGCAGTGTGGGTAGCGGCCCCACAGATACGCAGTATTTT
cdr3_aa: CASSVGSGPTDTQYF

v_call: TRBV5-4
clone_size: -
d_call: TRBD1
j_call: TRBJ2-1
cdr3_nt: TGTGCCAGCAGCCAAGGACAGGGCTACTACAATGAGCAGTTCTTC
cdr3_aa: CASSQGQGYYNEQFF

v_call: TRBV5-4
clone_size: -
d_call: -
j_call: TRBJ1-1
cdr3_nt: TGTGCCAGCAGCTCAGGTGGGACACCGAGGGGTGAAGCTTTCTTT
cdr3_aa: CASSSGGTPRGEAFF

v_call: TRBV19
clone_size: -
d_call: -
j_call: TRBJ1-4
cdr3_nt: TGTGCCAGTAGTATTATAGGACAGAGTAATGAAAAACTGTTTTTT
cdr3_aa: CASSIIGQSNEKLFF

v_call: TRBV7-2
clone_size: -
d_call: TRBD1
j_call: TRBJ1-4
cdr3_nt: TGTGCCAGCAGCTTAGGGACAGGGGGGATTGAAAAACTGTTTTTT
cdr3_aa: CASSLGTGGIEKLFF

v_call: TRBV9
clone_size: -
d_call: -
j_call: TRBJ2-3
cdr3_nt: TGTGCCAGCAGCGGAAGGGGTTCGGGAGATACGCAGTATTTT
cdr3_aa: CASSGRGSGDTQYF

v_call: TRBV28
clone_size: -
d_call: TRBD2
j_call: TRBJ2-2
cdr3_nt: TGTGCCAGCCGCCCGACGGCGGGGGTGTCCCCCGGGGAGCTGTTTTTT
cdr3_aa: CASRPTAGVSPGELFF

v_call: TRBV5-5
clone_size: -
d_call: -
j_call: TRBJ1-5
cdr3_nt: TGTGCCAGCAGCCACGGGAATCAGCCCCAGCATTTT
cdr3_aa: CASSHGNQPQHF